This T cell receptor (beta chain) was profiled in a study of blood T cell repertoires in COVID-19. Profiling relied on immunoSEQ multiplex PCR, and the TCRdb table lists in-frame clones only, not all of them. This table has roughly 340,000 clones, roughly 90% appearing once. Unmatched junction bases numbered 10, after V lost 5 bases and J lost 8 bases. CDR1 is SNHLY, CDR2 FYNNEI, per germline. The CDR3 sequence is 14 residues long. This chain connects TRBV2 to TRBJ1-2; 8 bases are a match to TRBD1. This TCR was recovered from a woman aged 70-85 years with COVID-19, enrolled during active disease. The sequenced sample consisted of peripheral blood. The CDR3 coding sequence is TGTGCCAGCAGTCCAACTGACAGGGGTAGGGGCTACACCTTC. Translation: CASSPTDRGRGYTF.